This TCR beta chain derives from a study of Graves' ophthalmopathy and Graves' hyperthyroidism. Amplification of the TCR beta CDR3 regions used RNA transcripts (as template). An opening RT-PCR round employed HTBI primers and preceded a second-round multiplex PCR. TCRdb recomputed calls from the multiplex PCR reads with MiXCR, one row per CDR3 protein. The table lists 40,000 to 45,000 distinct CDR3 sequences, roughly half of them singletons, with 15% to 20% in the top ten. V lost 1 base to trimming and J lost 14 bases, with 14 bases between them. Germline V lookup: CDR1 KGHDR, CDR2 SFDVKD. The CDR3 totals 13 residues.

The receptor's source is an adult man with Graves' ophthalmopathy. The sample comprised peripheral blood. The rearrangement links TRBV24-1 to TRBJ2-1; possible D gene TRBD2, 5 bases. DNA for the CDR3: TGTGCCACCAGTGATTTCACCGGACTGGGCAAGTTCTTC. Residues: CATSDFTGLGKFF.